These T cell receptor beta chains were read from a single sample in a study of Tregs in tolerant kidney transplant recipients. The data were produced by immunoSEQ multiplex PCR, yet TCRdb's version contains in-frame clones alone and is incomplete. Of tens of thousands of clones listed, less than 95% are singletons. Sequencing was done on a sample of Tregs from blood. Receptors originate from a human donor in good health. The CDR3 runs from the conserved cysteine through the conserved F or W. D genes are given only for firm matches. Size tells how often a clone was seen (once, few, many) or the class of an expanded clone, and some rows leave it out.

size	V	D	J	CDR3	DNA
NA	TRBV6-6	TRBD1	TRBJ2-1	CASRKQGAGTYNEQFF	TGTGCCAGCAGGAAACAGGGGGCTGGTACCTACAATGAGCAGTTCTTC
NA	TRBV2	TRBD1	TRBJ2-5	CASSEGTGGETQYF	TGTGCCAGCAGTGAGGGGACAGGGGGCGAGACCCAGTACTTC
once	TRBV9	TRBD1	TRBJ2-3	CASSDVTGADTQYF	TGTGCCAGCAGCGATGTCACAGGGGCAGATACGCAGTATTTT
NA	TRBV11-3	TRBD2	TRBJ2-1	CASSLDRGSGGATKLDEQFF	TGTGCCAGCAGCTTAGATCGGGGTAGCGGGGGGGCTACGAAGTTGGATGAGCAGTTCTTC
NA	TRBV27	NA	TRBJ2-2	CASSTRLNTGELFF	TGTGCCAGCAGTACTAGACTTAACACCGGGGAGCTGTTTTTT
NA	TRBV5-1	TRBD2	TRBJ2-7	CASSLPGGDSYEQYF	TGCGCCAGCAGCTTGCCCGGGGGGGACTCCTACGAGCAGTACTTC
NA	TRBV27	NA	TRBJ1-2	CASSRSLRFNPSNYGYTF	TGTGCCAGCAGTAGGAGTTTACGGTTCAACCCCTCTAACTATGGCTACACCTTC
few	TRBV30	NA	TRBJ1-4	CAWSIWENEKLFF	TGTGCCTGGAGTATTTGGGAGAATGAAAAACTGTTTTTT
NA	TRBV2	NA	TRBJ2-7	CASTGSLSPTSSTSTEQYF	NA
NA	TRBV5-1	NA	TRBJ2-7	CASSVWAGSEQYF	TGCGCCAGCAGCGTGTGGGCGGGGAGCGAGCAGTACTTC
NA	TRBV18	NA	TRBJ2-5	CASSPSGQETQYF	TGTGCCAGCTCACCGTCGGGGCAAGAGACCCAGTACTTC
NA	TRBV5-1	TRBD2	TRBJ2-3	CASSSGTSADTQYF	TGCGCCAGCAGCTCCGGGACTAGCGCGGATACGCAGTATTTT
NA	TRBV19	TRBD1	TRBJ1-4	CASRLPGQGGEKLFF	TGTGCCAGTAGGCTACCGGGACAGGGTGGCGAAAAACTGTTTTTT
NA	TRBV5-1	TRBD2	TRBJ2-1	CASSLGDYLDNEQFF	TGCGCCAGCAGCTTAGGGGACTACCTAGACAATGAGCAGTTCTTC
NA	TRBV9	NA	TRBJ1-3	CASSVGVSDSGNTIYF	TGTGCCAGCAGCGTAGGCGTCAGCGACTCTGGAAACACCATATATTTT
NA	TRBV5-1	NA	TRBJ2-7	CASSPETYEQYF	TGCGCCAGCAGCCCCGAGACCTACGAGCAGTACTTC
NA	TRBV5-1	NA	TRBJ1-2	CASSLDRSFYGYTF	TGCGCCAGCAGCTTGGATCGCTCTTTCTATGGCTACACCTTC
NA	TRBV11-2	NA	TRBJ1-1	CASSPMGSEAFF	TGTGCCAGCAGCCCGATGGGTTCTGAAGCTTTCTTT
NA	TRBV27	TRBD1	TRBJ1-5	CASSQGQGRLGGQPQHF	TGTGCCAGCAGTCAGGGACAGGGGCGACTAGGGGGTCAGCCCCAGCATTTT
NA	TRBV18	NA	TRBJ1-2	CASSPSGDNYGYTF	TGTGCCAGCTCACCATCAGGGGATAACTATGGCTACACCTTC
NA	TRBV30	TRBD2	TRBJ2-1	CAWSVGASGGYNEQFF	TGTGCCTGGAGTGTAGGGGCTAGCGGGGGATACAATGAGCAGTTCTTC
NA	TRBV6-6	NA	TRBJ2-7	CASSLGRTSVSYEQYF	TGTGCCAGCAGCCTGGGGAGGACTTCAGTCTCCTACGAGCAGTACTTC
NA	TRBV7-9	NA	TRBJ1-2	CASSLWAEDNYGYTF	TGTGCCAGCAGCTTATGGGCGGAGGATAACTATGGCTACACCTTC
NA	TRBV19	TRBD2	TRBJ2-3	CASKLADTQYF	TGTGCCAGCAAACTAGCGGATACGCAGTATTTT
NA	TRBV29-1	NA	TRBJ2-7	CSVERVGSYEQYF	TGCAGCGTTGAACGAGTCGGGAGTTACGAGCAGTACTTC
NA	TRBV6-5	NA	TRBJ1-2	CASSYSGTDFYGYTF	TGTGCCAGCAGTTACTCGGGGACTGACTTCTATGGCTACACCTTC
NA	TRBV5-1	NA	TRBJ1-2	CASSSPGRDGGYTF	TGCGCCAGCAGCTCACCGGGACGGGACGGTGGCTACACCTTC
NA	TRBV18	NA	TRBJ2-7	CASSPFRRTTTYEQYF	TGTGCCAGCTCACCCTTTAGACGGACGACAACTTACGAGCAGTACTTC
NA	TRBV30	TRBD1	TRBJ2-5	CAWETGGRETQYF	TGTGCCTGGGAAACAGGGGGCCGGGAGACCCAGTACTTC
NA	TRBV5-1	TRBD2	TRBJ2-3	CASRPSGSSDTQYF	TGCGCCAGCCGCCCTAGCGGGAGTTCAGATACGCAGTATTTT
NA	TRBV19	TRBD1	TRBJ2-7	CASSIPGQAFYEQYF	TGTGCCAGTAGTATTCCGGGACAGGCATTCTACGAGCAGTACTTC